This T cell receptor beta chain is drawn from a study of response to subunit inactivated influenza vaccine. Findings of the study overall: Authors suggested seasonal influenza vaccinations each recruit few new T cells.

The germline V and J ends were trimmed by 1 base and 5 bases, with 8 bases remaining between them. The germline V gene encodes CDR1 GTSNPN and CDR2 SVGIG (reference sequence). This CDR3 is 12 amino acids long. Using its own MiXCR run on the RT-PCR reads, TCRdb lists one record per CDR3 protein. The sample includes under 850,000 distinct CDR3 sequences, about 18% of them seen just once. Comment on this clonotype: Its cognate antigen is unknown.

Sequenced material: PBMCs from blood, taken 5 days after vaccination. The TCR comes from a man in his forties or fifties who received an inactivated influenza vaccine. This chain uses TRBV30 with TRBJ1-2; D gene ambiguous. The CDR3 region has the DNA TGTGCCTGGAGTGCGCCCCAATATGGCTACACCTTC. Translated: CAWSAPQYGYTF.